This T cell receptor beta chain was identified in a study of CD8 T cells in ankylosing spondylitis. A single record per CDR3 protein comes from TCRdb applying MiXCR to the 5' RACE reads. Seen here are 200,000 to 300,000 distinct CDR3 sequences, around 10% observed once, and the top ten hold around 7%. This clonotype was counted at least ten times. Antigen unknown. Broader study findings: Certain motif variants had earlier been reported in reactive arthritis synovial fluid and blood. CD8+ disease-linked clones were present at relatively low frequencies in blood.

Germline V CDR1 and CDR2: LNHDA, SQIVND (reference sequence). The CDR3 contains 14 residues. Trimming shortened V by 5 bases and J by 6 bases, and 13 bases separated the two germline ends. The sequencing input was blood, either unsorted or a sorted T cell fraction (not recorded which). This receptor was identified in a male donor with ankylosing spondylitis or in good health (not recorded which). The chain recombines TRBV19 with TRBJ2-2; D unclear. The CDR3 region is CASSLAAASGELFF. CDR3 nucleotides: TGTGCCAGTAGTTTGGCCGCGGCTTCCGGGGAGCTGTTTTTT.